The entry that follows covers one T cell receptor (beta chain) sequence. Seattle's cohort entered during active infection and was followed longitudinally. This record comes from a study of blood T cell repertoires in COVID-19. About the research overall: Samples representing acute and convalescent COVID-19 were sourced from the United States, Italy and Spain. T cells, B-cell-depleted T cells, or PBMCs supplied cDNA or gDNA.

Germline V gene lookup returns CDR1 MNHEY and CDR2 SVGAGI. Trimming cost V 5 bases and J 7 bases; bases outside gene matches: 7. There are 13 residues in the CDR3. Produced via immunoSEQ multiplex PCR; TCRdb's table is partial and in-frame only. The table shows 200,000 to 300,000 clones, with 70% to 90% occurring only once. This sequence joins TRBV6-5 and TRBJ1-1; 7 bases align to TRBD1. This TCR derives from a man aged 50-59 years with COVID-19, enrolled during active disease. The source material was peripheral blood. The CDR3 loop reads CASSRGRWDEAFF. CDR3 coding DNA: TGTGCCAGCAGTAGGGGGCGCTGGGATGAAGCTTTCTTT.